This T cell receptor beta chain is drawn from a study of metastatic and nonmetastatic thyroid tumors. This clone was seen at least ten times. Prior to thyroid surgery, none of the patients had received any treatment. CDR1 is KGHSH and CDR2 is LQKENI in the germline V gene. The V end lost 0 bases, the J end lost 8 bases, and 7 bases lay between the germline ends. The CDR3 runs 12 residues. Using MiXCR, TCRdb reanalyzed the PCR reads. The table shows tens of thousands of clones, with approximately 26% occurring only once. This sequence joins TRBV18 and TRBJ1-2, with a tentative D call TRBD1 (5 bases). This clonotype was sampled from a female donor with papillary thyroid cancer or a benign thyroid nodule (not recorded which). Some clones in this sample may be carry-over from other donors' samples. What was sequenced was blood. DNA for the CDR3: TGTGCCAGCTCACCACCAGGGGAGGGCTACACCTTC. This gives the protein CASSPPGEGYTF. Together with reference TRBV18 and TRBJ1-2, the CDR3 gives the full variable domain: NAGVMQNPRHLVRRRGQEARLRCSPMKGHSHVYWYRQLPEEGLKFMVYLQKENIIDESGMPKERFSAEFPKEGPSILRIQQVVRGDSAAYFCASSPPGEGYTFGSGTRLTVV.